A selection of T cell receptor beta chains follows, all from one sample in a study of CD8+ T cells in alopecia areata. Here immunoSEQ multiplex PCR was the method, and the copy in TCRdb shows in-frame clones only, minus some. The sample consists of more than 200,000 clones, approximately 61% of them appearing once. Material: CD4+ T cells sorted from blood, obtained at week 0. Receptor source: a human donor with alopecia areata. Both conserved end residues are part of each CDR3. The order of the fields is CDR3 protein, CDR3 DNA, clone size, V gene, J gene, D gene. D genes are given only for firm matches. Where a row states a size, it is once, few, many or the class of an expanded clone; other rows omit it.

CDR3: CSAGESNQPQHF; DNA: TGCAGCGCCGGCGAGAGCAATCAGCCCCAGCATTTT; size: NA; V: TRBV29-1; J: TRBJ1-5; D: NA
CDR3: CSVQGLGTGELFF; DNA: TGCAGCGTTCAGGGGCTCGGCACCGGGGAGCTGTTTTTT; size: NA; V: TRBV29-1; J: TRBJ2-2; D: NA
CDR3: CASTGRVRDWTYEQYF; DNA: TGTGCCAGCACTGGAAGGGTCCGGGACTGGACCTACGAGCAGTACTTC; size: few; V: TRBV2; J: TRBJ2-7; D: NA
CDR3: CASSRDRETHGYTF; DNA: TGTGCCAGCAGCAGGGACAGGGAGACCCATGGCTACACCTTC; size: once; V: TRBV6-6; J: TRBJ1-2; D: TRBD1
CDR3: CAWREQGARPPLHF; DNA: TGTGCCTGGAGAGAACAGGGAGCAAGGCCACCCCTCCACTTT; size: NA; V: TRBV30; J: TRBJ1-6; D: NA
CDR3: CASSLEGEKNIQYF; DNA: TGTGCCAGCAGCTTAGAAGGAGAGAAAAACATTCAGTACTTC; size: NA; V: TRBV7-9; J: TRBJ2-4; D: NA
CDR3: CSVVESTDTQYF; DNA: TGCAGCGTTGTCGAGAGCACAGATACGCAGTATTTT; size: NA; V: TRBV29-1; J: TRBJ2-3; D: NA
CDR3: CASTQGGGSPLHF; DNA: TGTGCCAGCACACAGGGGGGGGGTTCACCCCTCCACTTT; size: few; V: TRBV2; J: TRBJ1-6; D: TRBD1
CDR3: CASSWWLARGFNEQFF; DNA: TGTGCCAGCAGCTGGTGGTTAGCGCGGGGATTCAATGAGCAGTTCTTC; size: few; V: TRBV7-9; J: TRBJ2-1; D: NA
CDR3: CASSQEGTGNYGYTF; DNA: TGCGCCAGCAGCCAAGAGGGCACGGGTAACTATGGCTACACCTTC; size: NA; V: TRBV4-3; J: TRBJ1-2; D: NA
CDR3: CASTQFNQPQHF; DNA: TGTGCCAGTACCCAATTCAATCAGCCCCAGCATTTT; size: NA; V: TRBV19; J: TRBJ1-5; D: NA
CDR3: CASSFSAVEAFF; DNA: TGTGCCAGCAGTTTCTCAGCGGTCGAAGCTTTCTTT; size: few; V: TRBV2; J: TRBJ1-1; D: NA
CDR3: CASSPRRGVVTDTQYF; DNA: TGTGCCAGCAGTCCCCGCAGGGGAGTCGTCACAGATACGCAGTATTTT; size: NA; V: TRBV27; J: TRBJ2-3; D: NA
CDR3: CASSLESTGFGDEQFF; DNA: TGTGCCAGCAGCTTGGAGAGTACAGGGTTCGGGGATGAGCAGTTCTTC; size: NA; V: TRBV5-5; J: TRBJ2-1; D: NA
CDR3: CATSRDKGGEKLFF; DNA: TGTGCCACCAGCAGAGATAAGGGCGGTGAAAAACTGTTTTTT; size: NA; V: TRBV15; J: TRBJ1-4; D: NA
CDR3: CASMDTLYGYTF; DNA: TGTGCCAGCATGGACACCCTCTATGGCTACACCTTC; size: once; V: TRBV6-5; J: TRBJ1-2; D: NA
CDR3: CASSPGGSHTEAFF; DNA: TGCGCCAGCAGCCCAGGGGGCAGCCACACTGAAGCTTTCTTT; size: NA; V: TRBV5-1; J: TRBJ1-1; D: TRBD1
CDR3: CSVDQRPQGLVGGYTF; DNA: TGCAGCGTTGACCAACGACCACAGGGCCTGGTCGGTGGCTACACCTTC; size: NA; V: TRBV29-1; J: TRBJ1-2; D: NA
CDR3: CASSQQVERITETQYF; DNA: TGCGCCAGCAGCCAGCAAGTGGAGCGGATCACAGAGACCCAGTACTTC; size: NA; V: TRBV4-1; J: TRBJ2-5; D: NA
CDR3: CASSADSSNIQYF; DNA: TGTGCCAGCAGCGCAGACAGCTCAAACATTCAGTACTTC; size: NA; V: TRBV7-9; J: TRBJ2-4; D: NA
CDR3: CASSVTWNTEAFF; DNA: TGTGCCAGCAGTGTTACGTGGAACACTGAAGCTTTCTTT; size: NA; V: TRBV2; J: TRBJ1-1; D: NA
CDR3: CASSVGQLEGYTF; DNA: TGTGCCAGCAGCGTCGGACAGTTGGAAGGCTACACCTTC; size: NA; V: TRBV13; J: TRBJ1-2; D: NA
CDR3: CAWTSSRGPYSNQPQHF; DNA: TGTGCCTGGACATCCTCCAGGGGACCTTATAGCAATCAGCCCCAGCATTTT; size: NA; V: TRBV30; J: TRBJ1-5; D: NA
CDR3: CASSLSPEGAYNEQFF; DNA: TGTGCCAGCAGCTTATCCCCCGAAGGAGCCTACAATGAGCAGTTCTTC; size: NA; V: TRBV4-2; J: TRBJ2-1; D: NA
CDR3: CASSVAPSYEQYF; DNA: TGTGCCAGCAGCGTAGCCCCATCCTACGAGCAGTACTTC; size: few; V: TRBV9; J: TRBJ2-7; D: NA
CDR3: CASSHRTSGGIPSSYNEQFF; DNA: TGCGCCAGCAGCCACCGGACTAGCGGGGGAATTCCCAGCTCCTACAATGAGCAGTTCTTC; size: once; V: TRBV5-1; J: TRBJ2-1; D: TRBD2
CDR3: CASSQGLAFEQFF; DNA: TGCGCCAGCAGCCAGGGACTAGCGTTTGAGCAGTTCTTC; size: NA; V: TRBV4-1; J: TRBJ2-1; D: TRBD2
CDR3: CASRLISGGPQETQYF; DNA: TGTGCCAGCAGATTGATTAGCGGGGGGCCTCAAGAGACCCAGTACTTC; size: once; V: TRBV5-6; J: TRBJ2-5; D: TRBD2
CDR3: CASSPSFAKGAFF; DNA: TGTGCCAGCTCACCAAGCTTTGCGAAAGGAGCTTTCTTT; size: NA; V: TRBV18; J: TRBJ1-1; D: NA
CDR3: CSVEVVQIQASTDTQYF; DNA: TGCAGCGTTGAAGTTGTGCAGATCCAAGCATCCACAGATACGCAGTATTTT; size: few; V: TRBV29-1; J: TRBJ2-3; D: NA
CDR3: CASSGVGDLNTEAFF; DNA: TGTGCCAGCAGCGGGGTAGGGGACCTGAACACTGAAGCTTTCTTT; size: few; V: TRBV5-4; J: TRBJ1-1; D: NA
CDR3: CASSLGRSGQAYTDTQYF; DNA: TGCGCCAGCAGCTTGGGAAGGTCGGGGCAGGCCTACACAGATACGCAGTATTTT; size: NA; V: TRBV5-1; J: TRBJ2-3; D: NA
CDR3: CASSDSWNEQYF; DNA: TGTGCCAGCAGTGACAGTTGGAACGAGCAGTACTTC; size: NA; V: TRBV2; J: TRBJ2-7; D: NA
CDR3: CASSPAGSTYNSPLHF; DNA: TGTGCCAGCAGTCCCGCAGGCTCGACCTATAATTCACCCCTCCACTTT; size: NA; V: TRBV5-5; J: TRBJ1-6; D: NA
CDR3: CASTPPGAEGYTF; DNA: TGTGCCAGCACGCCCCCGGGGGCAGAGGGCTACACCTTC; size: NA; V: TRBV6-5; J: TRBJ1-2; D: NA
CDR3: CASSFLPPGAETEAFF; DNA: TGCGCCAGCAGCTTTCTACCCCCGGGGGCGGAGACTGAAGCTTTCTTT; size: NA; V: TRBV5-1; J: TRBJ1-1; D: NA
CDR3: CASSQDEAGARGTQYF; DNA: TGCGCCAGCAGCCAAGACGAAGCGGGGGCTCGTGGGACCCAGTACTTC; size: NA; V: TRBV4-3; J: TRBJ2-5; D: TRBD2
CDR3: CAWSVLGQTAKQYF; DNA: TGTGCCTGGAGTGTACTAGGGCAGACTGCAAAGCAGTACTTC; size: NA; V: TRBV30; J: TRBJ2-7; D: NA
CDR3: CASSRRLGTGSYEQYF; DNA: TGTGCCAGCAGCCGAAGGCTCGGGACAGGCTCCTACGAGCAGTACTTC; size: few; V: TRBV14; J: TRBJ2-7; D: TRBD1
CDR3: CASSQDRVSNQPQHF; DNA: TGCGCCAGCAGCCAAGATAGAGTTAGCAATCAGCCCCAGCATTTT; size: NA; V: TRBV4-1; J: TRBJ1-5; D: NA
CDR3: CAWTGLEGYTF; DNA: TGTGCCTGGACTGGCCTGGAGGGCTACACCTTC; size: NA; V: TRBV30; J: TRBJ1-2; D: NA
CDR3: CASSQDLPSGETQYF; DNA: TGTGCCAGCAGTCAAGACCTACCCAGCGGGGAGACCCAGTACTTC; size: many; V: TRBV11-2; J: TRBJ2-5; D: NA
CDR3: CSVVVGTTTDTQYF; DNA: TGCAGCGTTGTTGTGGGAACTACAACAGATACGCAGTATTTT; size: NA; V: TRBV29-1; J: TRBJ2-3; D: NA
CDR3: CASPSGPYNEQFF; DNA: TGTGCCAGCCCTAGTGGTCCCTACAATGAGCAGTTCTTC; size: few; V: TRBV2; J: TRBJ2-1; D: NA
CDR3: CACSVSSYNSPLHF; DNA: TGTGCCTGTTCGGTGAGCTCCTATAATTCACCCCTCCACTTT; size: NA; V: TRBV30; J: TRBJ1-6; D: NA
CDR3: CASSYAGDRGRYEQYF; DNA: TGTGCCAGCAGTTACGCGGGGGACAGGGGACGCTACGAGCAGTACTTC; size: NA; V: TRBV6-5; J: TRBJ2-7; D: TRBD1
CDR3: CASSSRFEASWTQYF; DNA: TGTGCCAGCTCATCCCGATTTGAAGCGTCCTGGACCCAGTACTTC; size: NA; V: TRBV18; J: TRBJ2-5; D: NA
CDR3: CSEWTNYNEQFF; DNA: TGCAGCGAGTGGACGAATTACAATGAGCAGTTCTTC; size: once; V: TRBV29-1; J: TRBJ2-1; D: NA
CDR3: CSVNGGQKLFF; DNA: TGCAGCGTCAATGGCGGGCAGAAACTGTTTTTT; size: NA; V: TRBV29-1; J: TRBJ1-4; D: NA
CDR3: CAISDRGGQPQHF; DNA: TGTGCCATCAGTGACAGGGGGGGGCAGCCCCAGCATTTT; size: NA; V: TRBV10-3; J: TRBJ1-5; D: TRBD1
CDR3: CASSLADTLYEQYF; DNA: TGTGCCAGCAGCTTAGCGGACACGCTCTACGAGCAGTACTTC; size: once; V: TRBV7-8; J: TRBJ2-7; D: NA
CDR3: CAWSTGRSYEQYF; DNA: TGTGCCTGGAGTACGGGACGGTCCTACGAGCAGTACTTC; size: NA; V: TRBV30; J: TRBJ2-7; D: NA
CDR3: CASSPGRGRRSPLHF; DNA: TGTGCCAGCAGCCCGGGTAGGGGGAGGCGATCACCCCTCCACTTT; size: NA; V: TRBV6-6; J: TRBJ1-6; D: NA
CDR3: CAWSVLGNLGNEQFF; DNA: TGTGCCTGGAGTGTACTCGGTAATTTGGGCAATGAGCAGTTCTTC; size: NA; V: TRBV30; J: TRBJ2-1; D: NA